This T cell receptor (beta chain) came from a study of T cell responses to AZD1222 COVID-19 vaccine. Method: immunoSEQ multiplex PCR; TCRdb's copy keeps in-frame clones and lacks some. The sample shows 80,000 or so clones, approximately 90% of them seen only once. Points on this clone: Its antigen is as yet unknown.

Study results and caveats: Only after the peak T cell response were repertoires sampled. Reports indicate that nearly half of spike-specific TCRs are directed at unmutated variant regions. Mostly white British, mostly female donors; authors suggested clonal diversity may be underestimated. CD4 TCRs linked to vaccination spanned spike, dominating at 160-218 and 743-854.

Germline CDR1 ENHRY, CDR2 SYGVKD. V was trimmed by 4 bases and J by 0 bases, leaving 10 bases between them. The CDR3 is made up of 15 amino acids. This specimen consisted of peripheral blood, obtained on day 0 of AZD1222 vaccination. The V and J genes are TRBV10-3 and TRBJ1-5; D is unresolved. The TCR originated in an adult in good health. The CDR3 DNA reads TGTGCCATCAGTGGGAGAGGACTTAGCAATCAGCCCCAGCATTTT. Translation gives CAISGRGLSNQPQHF.